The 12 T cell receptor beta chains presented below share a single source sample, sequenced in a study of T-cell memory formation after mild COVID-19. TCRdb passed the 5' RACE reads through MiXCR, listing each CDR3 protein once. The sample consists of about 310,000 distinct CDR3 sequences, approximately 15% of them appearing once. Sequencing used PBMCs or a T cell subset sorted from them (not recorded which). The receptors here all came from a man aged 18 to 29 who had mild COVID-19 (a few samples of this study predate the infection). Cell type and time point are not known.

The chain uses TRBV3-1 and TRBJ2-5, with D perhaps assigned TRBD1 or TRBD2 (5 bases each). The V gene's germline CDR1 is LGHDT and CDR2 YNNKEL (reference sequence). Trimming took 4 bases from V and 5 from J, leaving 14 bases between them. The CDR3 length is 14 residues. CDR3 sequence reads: CASSPEGKWETQYF. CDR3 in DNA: TGTGCCAGCAGCCCAGAGGGGAAGTGGGAGACCCAGTACTTC.

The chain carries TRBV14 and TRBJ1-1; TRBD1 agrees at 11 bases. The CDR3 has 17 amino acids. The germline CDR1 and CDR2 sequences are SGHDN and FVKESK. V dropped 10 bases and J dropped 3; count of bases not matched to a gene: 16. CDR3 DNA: TGTGCCACCCATACCTTTCCGGGACAGGGGGTCCACACTGAAGCTTTCTTT. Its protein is CATHTFPGQGVHTEAFF. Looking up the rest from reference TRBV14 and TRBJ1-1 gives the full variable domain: EAGVTQFPSHSVIEKGQTVTLRCDPISGHDNLYWYRRVMGKEIKFLLHFVKESKQDESGMPNNRFLAERTGGTYSTLKVQPAELEDSGVYFCATHTFPGQGVHTEAFFGQGTRLTVV.

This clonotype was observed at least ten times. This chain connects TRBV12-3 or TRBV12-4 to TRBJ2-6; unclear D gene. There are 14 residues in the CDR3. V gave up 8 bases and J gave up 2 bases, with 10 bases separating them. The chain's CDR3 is CASSVLAGANVLTF. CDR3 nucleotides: TGTGCCAGCTCCGTACTGGCTGGGGCCAACGTCCTGACTTTC.

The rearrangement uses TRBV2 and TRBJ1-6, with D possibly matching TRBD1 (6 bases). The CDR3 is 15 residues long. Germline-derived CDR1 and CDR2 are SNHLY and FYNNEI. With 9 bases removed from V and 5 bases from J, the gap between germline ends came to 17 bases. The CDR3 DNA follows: TGTGCCAGTCCGAGGGGGGGGTCTGATAATTCACCCCTCCACTTT. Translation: CASPRGGSDNSPLHF.

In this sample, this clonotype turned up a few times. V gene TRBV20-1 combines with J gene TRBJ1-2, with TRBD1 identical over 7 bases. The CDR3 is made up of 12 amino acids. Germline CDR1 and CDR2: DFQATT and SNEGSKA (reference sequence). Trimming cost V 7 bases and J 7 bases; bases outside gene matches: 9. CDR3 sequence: CSVAQGVSGYTF. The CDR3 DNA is TGCAGTGTTGCCCAGGGGGTGTCTGGCTACACCTTC.

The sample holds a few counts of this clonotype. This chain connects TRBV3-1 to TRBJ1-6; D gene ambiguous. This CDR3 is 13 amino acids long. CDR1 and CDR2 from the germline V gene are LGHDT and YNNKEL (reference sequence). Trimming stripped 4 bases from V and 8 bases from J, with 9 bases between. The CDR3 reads CASSPDSYSPLHF. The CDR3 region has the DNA TGTGCCAGCAGCCCAGACTCTTATTCACCCCTCCACTTT. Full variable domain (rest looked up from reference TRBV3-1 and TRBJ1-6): DTAVSQTPKYLVTQMGNDKSIKCEQNLGHDTMYWYKQDSKKFLKIMFSYNNKELIINETVPNRFSPKSPDKAHLNLHINSLELGDSAVYFCASSPDSYSPLHFGNGTRLTVT.

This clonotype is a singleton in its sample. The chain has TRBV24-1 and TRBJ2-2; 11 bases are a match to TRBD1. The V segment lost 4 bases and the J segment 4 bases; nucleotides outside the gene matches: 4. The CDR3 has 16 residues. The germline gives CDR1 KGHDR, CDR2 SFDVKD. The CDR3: CATSDAGTGGTGELFF. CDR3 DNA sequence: TGTGCCACCAGTGACGCCGGGACAGGGGGCACCGGGGAGCTGTTTTTT.

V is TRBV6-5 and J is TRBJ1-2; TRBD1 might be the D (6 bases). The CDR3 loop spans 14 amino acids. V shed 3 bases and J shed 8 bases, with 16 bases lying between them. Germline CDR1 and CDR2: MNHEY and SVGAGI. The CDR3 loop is CASSYWSRGGGYTF. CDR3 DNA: TGTGCCAGCAGTTATTGGTCCAGGGGTGGGGGCTACACCTTC.

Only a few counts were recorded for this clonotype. In DNA form, the CDR3 reads TGTGCCAGCAGCCCGAGCGGTGGCGAGCAGTACGTC. It codes for CASSPSGGEQYV. The V call is TRBV7-9, the J call TRBJ2-7; perhaps TRBD2 as D (5 bases). The CDR3 has 12 amino acids. Trimming shortened V by 5 bases and J by 6 bases, and 11 bases separated the two germline ends. Germline CDR1 and CDR2: SEHNR and FQNEAQ (reference sequence).

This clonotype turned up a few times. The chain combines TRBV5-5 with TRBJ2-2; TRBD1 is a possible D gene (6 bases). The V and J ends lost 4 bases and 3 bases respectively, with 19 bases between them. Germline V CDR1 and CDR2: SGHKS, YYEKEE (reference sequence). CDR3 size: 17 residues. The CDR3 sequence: CASSRVGAGADTGELFF. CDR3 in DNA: TGTGCCAGCAGCCGGGTGGGAGCAGGGGCGGACACCGGGGAGCTGTTTTTT.

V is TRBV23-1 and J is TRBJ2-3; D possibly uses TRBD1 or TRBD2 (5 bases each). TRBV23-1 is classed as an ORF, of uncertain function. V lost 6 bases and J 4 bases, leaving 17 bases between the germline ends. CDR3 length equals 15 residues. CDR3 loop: CASRYSGTPADTQYF. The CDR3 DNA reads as TGCGCCAGCAGATATTCCGGGACGCCCGCAGATACGCAGTATTTT.

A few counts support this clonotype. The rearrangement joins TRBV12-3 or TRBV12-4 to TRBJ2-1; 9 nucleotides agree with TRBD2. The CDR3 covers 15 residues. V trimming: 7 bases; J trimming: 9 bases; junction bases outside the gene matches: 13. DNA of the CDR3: TGTGCCAGCACCGACAGAAGCGGGGGGTCTGGTGAGCAGTTCTTC. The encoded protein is CASTDRSGGSGEQFF.